This entry features one T cell receptor beta chain sequence. This sample was taken from a study of blood T cell repertoires in COVID-19. Study information: COVID-19 samples, acute and convalescent, were from the United States, Italy and Spain.

In the authors' workflow: How many nucleated cells were present was estimated from reference gene primer amplification. Sequencing was performed with immunoSEQ multiplex PCR; in TCRdb, only in-frame clones are kept and a portion is missing. V and J calls and clone size are copied from that table; D and trimming were computed from the DNA. The sample consists of 300,000 to 400,000 clones, around 88% of them appearing once. CDR3 length: 15 residues. Germline-derived CDR1 and CDR2 are SGHRS and YFSETQ. V lost 4 bases, J lost 5 bases, and 13 bases lay in between. Sequenced: peripheral blood. This sequence was found in a woman in her thirties with COVID-19, enrolled during active disease. The chain combines TRBV5-1 with TRBJ1-6; D perhaps matches TRBD1 (6 bases). The chain's CDR3 is CASSLGAGHNSPLHF. CDR3 in DNA: TGCGCCAGCAGCCTGGGGGCGGGCCATAATTCACCCCTCCACTTT.